This TCR beta chain comes out of a study of response to subunit inactivated influenza vaccine. Study outcomes and limitations: Each seasonal influenza vaccination recruits few new T cells, the authors suggested.

Trimming took 6 bases from V and 6 from J, leaving 18 bases between them. The CDR3 totals 15 residues. CDR1 SGHTA and CDR2 FQGNSA come from the germline V gene. As concerns this clonotype: Its antigen is as yet unknown.

Each CDR3 protein is one row after TCRdb ran MiXCR on the RT-PCR reads. The data contain hundreds of thousands of distinct CDR3 sequences, about 15% of them seen just once; the ten biggest clones take up over 2.5%. The starting material was CD4+ T cells sorted from PBMCs, obtained roughly 24 months after vaccination. The chain has TRBV7-2 and TRBJ2-1; either TRBD1 or TRBD2 may fit D (5 bases each). The sequence was obtained from a man between 50 and 75 years old who received an inactivated influenza vaccine. The CDR3 DNA is TGTGCCAGCAGTACACTTGGGACCGTCAGCAATGAGCAGTTCTTC. The encoded protein is CASSTLGTVSNEQFF.